This TCR beta chain was captured in a study of cytomegalovirus exposure and HLA in healthy donors. A note on this clone: Its cognate antigen is unknown.

Germline V lookup: CDR1 MDHEN, CDR2 SYDVKM. The junction had 8 bases not matched to a gene; V was cut back by 7 bases and J by 8 bases. The CDR3 spans 13 residues. A multiplex PCR was run with 60 Vbeta primers and 13 Jbeta primers. Sequencing was performed with immunoSEQ multiplex PCR; in TCRdb, only in-frame clones are kept and a portion is missing. The table records about 98,000 clones, around 67% of them present only once. Findings and limits, study-wide: The study assumed roughly uniform donor sequencing depth for presence/absence analyses. HLA alleles showed associations with fewer than 20,000 TCR beta sequences in a later analysis, at a 0.05 false discovery rate.

J is TRBJ1-2 and V is TRBV28; 9 bases are a match to TRBD1. The sample consisted of PBMCs. This receptor was taken from a man aged 50-59 years in good health and CMV-seronegative. In DNA, the CDR3 is TGTGCCAGCATCTCCGGACAGGGGCGAGGCTACACCTTC. Its translation is CASISGQGRGYTF.